This T cell receptor beta chain was captured by sequencing in a study of siplizumab effects on memory and regulatory T cells. Study-wide results and caveats: Unstimulated subsets were the mapping target of only a minor fraction of alloreactive clones.

As regards this clone: Antigen specificity is unknown.

Clones were read by immunoSEQ multiplex PCR, and TCRdb kept only the in-frame ones, dropping some. This table has some 90,000 clones, over 80% appearing once. Germline CDR1 is LNHNV and CDR2 is YYDKDF (reference sequence). V shed 4 bases and J 5 bases; nucleotides not matched to a gene: 3. The CDR3 length is 14 residues. The sequenced material came from CD4+ T cells sorted from blood. The clonotype originates from a human donor in good health. The chain has TRBV15 and TRBJ2-7; 12 positions match TRBD1. The CDR3 reads CATSTGQGAHEQYF. DNA for the CDR3: TGTGCCACCAGCACGGGACAGGGGGCTCACGAGCAGTACTTC.